This T cell receptor beta chain was identified in a study of T cells in localized non-small cell lung cancer. There are a few counts of this clone. Here immunoSEQ multiplex PCR was the method, and the copy in TCRdb shows in-frame clones only, minus some. The sample holds 1,400 or so clones, 40% seen once. J was trimmed by 8 bases and V by 5 bases; bases with no gene match: 19. In germline, CDR1 is SGHNT, CDR2 YENEEA. This CDR3 comprises 18 residues. The source of this sequence is a woman aged 35 to 75 with stage II squamous cell lung carcinoma. This sequence joins TRBV11-3 and TRBJ2-1, with TRBD1 identical over 9 bases. Sequencing used lung tumor tissue, obtained before any cancer treatment. The CDR3 sequence: CASSPRNVGQGRFYEQFF. The DNA of the CDR3 is TGTGCCAGCAGCCCGCGGAATGTGGGACAGGGAAGGTTCTATGAGCAGTTCTTC.